This T cell receptor beta chain was retrieved from a study of T cell repertoires in cytomegalovirus infection. Overall study context: From public TCR beta signatures came an indication of both CMV infection and matching HLA type. Study-wide results and limits: Cumulative frequency (of public TCR beta family members) identified carriers of CMV plus the relevant HLA.

MiXCR, applied by TCRdb to the reads, yields one record per CDR3 protein. The table records around 550,000 distinct CDR3 sequences, about 25% of them present only once. A few counts support this clonotype. The antigen remains undetermined. The J segment lost 3 bases and the V segment lost 0 bases, leaving 5 bases of the junction unmatched. This CDR3 is 17 amino acids long. Germline CDR1 is SGHRS and CDR2 is YFSETQ. Sequenced material: PBMCs. The sequence was collected from a human donor in good health (CMV status not recorded). Some clones in this sample may be carry-over from other donors' samples. The rearrangement uses TRBV5-1 and TRBJ2-3; TRBD2 agrees at 12 bases. The CDR3 sequence is CASSLETSGRSTDTQYF. The CDR3 DNA is TGCGCCAGCAGCTTGGAGACTAGCGGGAGATCGACAGATACGCAGTATTTT.